This T cell receptor beta chain was sequenced in a study of T cells expressing NK-cell markers. From the 5' RACE reads, TCRdb lists one entry per CDR3 protein and no DNA. Across 300,000 to 450,000 distinct CDR3 sequences, the top ten clones capture around 4.9% of the sample. The specimen was blood T cells: a sorted CD56 or NKG2C T cell subset, CD4+ or CD8+ T cells, or bulk PBMC T cells (not recorded which). The source of this sequence is a man between 18 and 69 years old in good health.

Here the CDR3 reads CASNPAAATYNEQFF. The genes are TRBV5-1 and TRBJ2-1; no DNA is available, so the TRBD1 call from TCRdb remains unchecked. Germline CDR1 is SGHRS and CDR2 is YFSETQ. The length of the CDR3 is 15 residues.